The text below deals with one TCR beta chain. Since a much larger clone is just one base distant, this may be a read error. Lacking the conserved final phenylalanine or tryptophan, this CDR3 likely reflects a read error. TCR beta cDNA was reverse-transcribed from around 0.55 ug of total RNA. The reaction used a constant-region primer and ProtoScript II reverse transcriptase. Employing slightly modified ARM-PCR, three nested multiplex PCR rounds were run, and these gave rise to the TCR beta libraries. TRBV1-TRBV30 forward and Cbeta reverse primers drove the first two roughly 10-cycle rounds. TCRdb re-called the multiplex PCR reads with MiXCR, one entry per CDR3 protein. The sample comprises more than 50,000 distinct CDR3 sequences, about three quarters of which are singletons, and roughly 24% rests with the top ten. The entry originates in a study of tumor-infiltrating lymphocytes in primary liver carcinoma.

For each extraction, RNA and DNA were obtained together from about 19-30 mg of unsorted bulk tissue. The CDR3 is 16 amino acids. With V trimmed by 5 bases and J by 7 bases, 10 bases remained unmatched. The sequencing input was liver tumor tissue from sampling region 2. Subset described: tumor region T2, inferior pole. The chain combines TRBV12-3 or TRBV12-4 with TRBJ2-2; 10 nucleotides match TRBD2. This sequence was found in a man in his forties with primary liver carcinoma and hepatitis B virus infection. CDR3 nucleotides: TGTGCCAGCAGTCCGGTGACTAGCGGGCCAGTCGGGGAGCTGTTTTTA. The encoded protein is CASSPVTSGPVGELFL.